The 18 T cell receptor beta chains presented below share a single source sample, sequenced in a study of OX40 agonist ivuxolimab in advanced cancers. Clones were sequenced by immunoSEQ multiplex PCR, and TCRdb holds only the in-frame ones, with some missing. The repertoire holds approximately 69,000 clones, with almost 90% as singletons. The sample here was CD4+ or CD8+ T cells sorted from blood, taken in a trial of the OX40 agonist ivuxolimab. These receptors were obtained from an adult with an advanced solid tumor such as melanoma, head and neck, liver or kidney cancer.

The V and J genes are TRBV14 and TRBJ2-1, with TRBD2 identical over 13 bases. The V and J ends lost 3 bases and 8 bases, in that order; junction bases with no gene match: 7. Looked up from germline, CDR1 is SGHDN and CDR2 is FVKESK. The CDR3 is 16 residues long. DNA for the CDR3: TGTGCCAGCAGCCAGAGGACTAGCGGGAGATTGGATGAGCAGTTCTTC. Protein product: CASSQRTSGRLDEQFF.

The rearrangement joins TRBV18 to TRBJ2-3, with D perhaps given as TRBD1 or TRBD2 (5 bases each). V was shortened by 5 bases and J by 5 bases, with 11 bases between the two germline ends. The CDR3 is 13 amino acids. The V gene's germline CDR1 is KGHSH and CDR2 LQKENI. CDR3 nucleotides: TGTGCCAGCTCAAGGGGAGTACAAGATACGCAGTATTTT. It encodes CASSRGVQDTQYF.

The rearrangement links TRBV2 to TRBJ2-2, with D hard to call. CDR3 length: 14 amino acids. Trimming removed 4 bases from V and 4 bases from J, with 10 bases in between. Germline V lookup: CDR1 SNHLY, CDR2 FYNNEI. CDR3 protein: CASSVRSGTGELFF. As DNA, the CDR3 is TGTGCCAGCAGTGTCCGGTCGGGCACCGGGGAGCTGTTTTTT.

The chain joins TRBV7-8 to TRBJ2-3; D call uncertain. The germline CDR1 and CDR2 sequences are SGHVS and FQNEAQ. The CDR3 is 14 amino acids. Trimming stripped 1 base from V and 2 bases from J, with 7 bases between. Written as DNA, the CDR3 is TGTGCCAGCAGCTTAGGAAGAATCACAGATACGCAGTATTTT. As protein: CASSLGRITDTQYF.

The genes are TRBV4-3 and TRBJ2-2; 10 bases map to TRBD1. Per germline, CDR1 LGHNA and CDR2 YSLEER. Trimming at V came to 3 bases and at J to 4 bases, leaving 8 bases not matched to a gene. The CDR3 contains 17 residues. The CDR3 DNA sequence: TGCGCCAGCAGCCAGGGCCCGGGACAGGGGATCACCGGGGAGCTGTTTTTT. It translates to CASSQGPGQGITGELFF.

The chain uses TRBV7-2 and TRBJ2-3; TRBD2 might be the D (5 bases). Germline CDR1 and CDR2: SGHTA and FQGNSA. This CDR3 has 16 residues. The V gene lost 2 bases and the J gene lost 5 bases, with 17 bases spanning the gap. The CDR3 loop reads CASSLRMTARGDTQYF. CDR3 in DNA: TGTGCCAGCAGCTTACGGATGACGGCCCGGGGAGATACGCAGTATTTT. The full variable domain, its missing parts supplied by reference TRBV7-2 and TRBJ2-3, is GAGVSQSPSNKVTEKGKDVELRCDPISGHTALYWYRQSLGQGLEFLIYFQGNSAPDKSGLPSDRFSAERTGGSVSTLTIQRTQQEDSAVYLCASSLRMTARGDTQYFGPGTRLTVL.

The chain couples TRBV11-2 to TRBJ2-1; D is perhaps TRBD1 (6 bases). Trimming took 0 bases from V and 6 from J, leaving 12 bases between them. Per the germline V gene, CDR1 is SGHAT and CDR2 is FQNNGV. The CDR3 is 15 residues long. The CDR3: CASSLESQGFNEQFF. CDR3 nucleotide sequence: TGTGCCAGCAGCTTAGAAAGTCAGGGGTTCAATGAGCAGTTCTTC.

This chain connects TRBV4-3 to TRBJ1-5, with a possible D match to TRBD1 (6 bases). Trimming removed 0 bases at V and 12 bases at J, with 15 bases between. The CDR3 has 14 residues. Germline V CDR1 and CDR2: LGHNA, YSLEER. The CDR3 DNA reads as TGCGCCAGCAGCCAAGATCGGGAATGGGGGCACCAGCATTTT. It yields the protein CASSQDREWGHQHF.

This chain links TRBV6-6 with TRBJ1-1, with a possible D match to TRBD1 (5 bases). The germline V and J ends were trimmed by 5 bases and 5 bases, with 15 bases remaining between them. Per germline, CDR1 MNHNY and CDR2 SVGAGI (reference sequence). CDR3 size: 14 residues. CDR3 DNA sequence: TGTGCCAGCAGTCCGAGAGGGGTTCAGACTGAAGCTTTCTTT. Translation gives CASSPRGVQTEAFF.

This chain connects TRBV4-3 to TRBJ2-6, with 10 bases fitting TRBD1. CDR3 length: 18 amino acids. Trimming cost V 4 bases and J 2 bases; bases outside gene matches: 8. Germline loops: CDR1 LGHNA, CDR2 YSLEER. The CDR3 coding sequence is TGCGCCAGCAGCCGACTACTGACAGGGGGCGCTGGGGCCAACGTCCTGACTTTC. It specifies CASSRLLTGGAGANVLTF.

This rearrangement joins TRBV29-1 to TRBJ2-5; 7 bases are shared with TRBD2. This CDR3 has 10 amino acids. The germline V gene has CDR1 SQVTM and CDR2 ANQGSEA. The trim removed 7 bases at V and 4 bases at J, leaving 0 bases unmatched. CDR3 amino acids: CSAGGETQYF. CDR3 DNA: TGCAGCGCGGGAGGAGAGACCCAGTACTTC.

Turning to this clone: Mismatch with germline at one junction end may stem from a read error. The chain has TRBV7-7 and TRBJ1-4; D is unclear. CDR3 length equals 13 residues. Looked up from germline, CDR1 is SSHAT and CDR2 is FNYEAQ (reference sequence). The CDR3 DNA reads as TGTGCTAGCAGTCGCGGGGAGAATGAAAAACTGTTTTTT. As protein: CASSRGENEKLFF.

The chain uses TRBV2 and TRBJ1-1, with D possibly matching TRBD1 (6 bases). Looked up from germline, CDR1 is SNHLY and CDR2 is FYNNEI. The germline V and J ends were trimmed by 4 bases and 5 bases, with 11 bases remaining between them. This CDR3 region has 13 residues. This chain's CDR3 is CASSGVQGTEAFF. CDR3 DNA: TGTGCCAGCAGTGGCGTCCAGGGGACTGAAGCTTTCTTT.

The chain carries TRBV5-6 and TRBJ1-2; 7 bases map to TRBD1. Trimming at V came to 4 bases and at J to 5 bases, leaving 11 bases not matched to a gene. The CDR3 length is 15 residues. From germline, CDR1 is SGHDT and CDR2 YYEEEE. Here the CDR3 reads CASSQRGRRLYGYTF. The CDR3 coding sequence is TGTGCCAGCAGCCAAAGGGGGCGGCGACTATATGGCTACACCTTC.

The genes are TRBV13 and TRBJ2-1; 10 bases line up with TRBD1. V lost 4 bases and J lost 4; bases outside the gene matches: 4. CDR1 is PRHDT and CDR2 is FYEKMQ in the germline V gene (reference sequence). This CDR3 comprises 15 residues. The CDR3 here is CASSSGQGTYNEQFF. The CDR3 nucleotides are TGTGCCAGCAGCTCGGGACAGGGGACTTACAATGAGCAGTTCTTC.

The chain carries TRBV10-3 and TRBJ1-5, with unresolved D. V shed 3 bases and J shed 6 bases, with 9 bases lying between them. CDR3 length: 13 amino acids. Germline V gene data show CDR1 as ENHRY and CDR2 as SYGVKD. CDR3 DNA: TGTGCCATCAGTGACGAGGGCGGTCAGCCCCAGCATTTT. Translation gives CAISDEGGQPQHF.

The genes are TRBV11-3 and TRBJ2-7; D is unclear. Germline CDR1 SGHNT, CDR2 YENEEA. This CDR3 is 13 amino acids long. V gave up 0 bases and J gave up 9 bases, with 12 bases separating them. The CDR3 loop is CASSLDKLPAQYF. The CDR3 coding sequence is TGTGCCAGCAGCTTAGATAAGTTGCCGGCGCAGTACTTC. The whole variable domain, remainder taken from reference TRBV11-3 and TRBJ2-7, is EAGVVQSPRYKIIEKKQPVAFWCNPISGHNTLYWYLQNLGQGPELLIRYENEEAVDDSQLPKDRFSAERLKGVDSTLKIQPAELGDSAVYLCASSLDKLPAQYFGPGTRLTVT.

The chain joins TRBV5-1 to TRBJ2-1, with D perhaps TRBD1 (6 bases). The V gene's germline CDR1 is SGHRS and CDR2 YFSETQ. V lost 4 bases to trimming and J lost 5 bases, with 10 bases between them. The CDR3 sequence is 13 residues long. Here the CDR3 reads CASSTGQNNEQFF. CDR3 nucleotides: TGCGCCAGCAGCACCGGACAGAACAATGAGCAGTTCTTC.